A selection of T cell receptor beta chains follows, all from one sample in a study of cytomegalovirus exposure and HLA in healthy donors. TCRdb keeps only in-frame clones here, not all; method: immunoSEQ multiplex PCR. This sample has some 120,000 clones; 65% to 75% occur once, and the top ten carry under 4.5%. Sequenced material: PBMCs. These receptors all come from a man aged 40-55 years in good health and CMV-seropositive. The CDR3 runs from the conserved cysteine through the conserved F or W. Fields, in order: V gene, D gene, J gene, CDR3 protein. D genes are given only for firm matches.

TRBV7-9	.	TRBJ1-3	CSSSLGDTIYF
TRBV5-1	.	TRBJ1-1	CASSLAQENTEAFF
TRBV19	TRBD2	TRBJ2-2	CASRSGLAGGANTGELFF
TRBV5-1	.	TRBJ2-1	CASRTGVGSYNEQFF
TRBV9	.	TRBJ2-2	CASSPQGVTGELFF
TRBV29-1	TRBD1	TRBJ2-5	CSVGDRGGETQYF
TRBV10-1	.	TRBJ2-5	CASSGPRGGAKETQYF
TRBV2	.	TRBJ1-2	CASSGGPVGGYTF
TRBV18	.	TRBJ2-7	CASSPRSQGDEQYF
TRBV6-1	TRBD1	TRBJ1-5	CASRRTGDNQPQHF
TRBV5-4	TRBD2	.	CASSKSSGASYEQYF
TRBV28	TRBD1	TRBJ1-3	CASSSPEGAGNTIYF
TRBV19	.	TRBJ1-2	CASSIYTGRPSYGYTF
TRBV30	TRBD1	TRBJ2-7	CAWRVGTGGSYEQYF
TRBV11-1	TRBD1	TRBJ2-1	CASSLLGQRNNEQFF
TRBV6-1	.	TRBJ1-4	CASSAYRDPTNEKLFF
TRBV30	.	TRBJ1-4	CAWLLSGVSTTNEKLFF
TRBV7-7	.	TRBJ1-1	CASSLGENTEAFF
TRBV30	.	TRBJ1-5	CAWSVELNQPQHF
TRBV14	.	TRBJ2-1	CASSQDMSGKDLFF
TRBV28	.	TRBJ1-1	CASSLQLAEAFF
TRBV9	.	TRBJ1-6	CASSVEEGLRGSPLHF
TRBV5-3	.	TRBJ2-7	CARSLELSAPYEQYF
TRBV9	TRBD1	TRBJ2-7	CASSATGQGAGPYEQYF
TRBV6-5	.	TRBJ2-7	CASSDLQGGEQYF
TRBV11-2	TRBD2	TRBJ2-2	CASSLGGGSNTGELFF
TRBV7-9	.	TRBJ2-1	CASSVAAGVYNEQFF
TRBV7-9	TRBD2	TRBJ2-1	CASSPGLAGISSYNEQFF
TRBV29-1	TRBD1	TRBJ2-7	CSVRDRGDDEQYF
TRBV6-1	.	TRBJ1-5	CASHRGNQPQHF
TRBV7-2	.	TRBJ2-7	CASSPGRTSYEQYF
TRBV15	.	TRBJ1-3	CATSREQDTIYF
TRBV25-1	.	TRBJ1-2	CASSYPGRAGHGYTF
TRBV6-5	TRBD2	TRBJ2-5	CASSWASGRASREQYF
TRBV5-6	TRBD1	TRBJ2-2	CASSPGQHHLPGELFF
TRBV19	.	TRBJ1-1	CASSHRTEREAFF
TRBV11-3	.	TRBJ2-1	CASSLAQGGYNEQFF